The 18 T cell receptor beta chains reported below all come from one sample, sequenced in a study of neurological immune-mediated disorders. TCRdb reprocessed the 5' RACE reads with MiXCR, giving one entry per CDR3 protein. Here the sample spans fewer than 50,000 distinct CDR3 sequences, roughly 13% being singletons. Time point reported: longitudinal time-point 3. The sample taken for sequencing was PBMCs. These receptors originate from a man aged 25 to 40 in good health.

This clonotype was observed many times. The rearrangement uses TRBV28 and TRBJ2-5, with D possibly TRBD2 on 6 matching bases. The V end lost 2 bases, the J end lost 5 bases, and 12 bases lay between the germline ends. Germline V gene sequence: CDR1 MDHEN, CDR2 SYDVKM. The length of the CDR3 is 14 residues. DNA for the CDR3: TGTGCCAGCAGTTTACCGGGAGCAAGGGAGACCCAGTACTTC. It translates to CASSLPGARETQYF.

This clonotype showed up many times. The chain links TRBV29-1 to TRBJ2-1; 13 bases line up with TRBD2. Germline V gene sequence: CDR1 SQVTM, CDR2 ANQGSEA. Unmatched junction bases numbered 3, after V lost 7 bases and J lost 9 bases. The CDR3 is 12 residues long. DNA of the CDR3: TGCAGCGGGACTAGCGGGAGTGTTGAGCAGTTCTTC. It translates to CSGTSGSVEQFF.

This clonotype was seen many times. This sequence joins TRBV7-2 and TRBJ2-1, with a weak D call TRBD2 (6 bases). There are 16 residues in the CDR3. Germline V gene data show CDR1 as SGHTA and CDR2 as FQGNSA. Deletions cut 5 bases from V and 6 bases from J, with 20 bases between. The CDR3 here is CASSPFSAGISNEQFF. CDR3 coding DNA: TGTGCCAGCAGCCCTTTTAGTGCGGGAATTAGCAATGAGCAGTTCTTC.

The chain employs TRBV7-8 and TRBJ2-3; perhaps TRBD2 as D (6 bases). Deletions cut 3 bases from V and 6 bases from J, with 13 bases between. CDR3 length equals 14 residues. The germline CDR1 and CDR2 sequences are SGHVS and FQNEAQ. CDR3 DNA sequence: TGTGCCAGCAGCTTCCTAGCGATGGCTGATACGCAGTATTTT. Amino acids: CASSFLAMADTQYF.

This clonotype was detected many times. The CDR3 sequence: CASSKEPSSDNEQFF. The CDR3 nucleotides are TGTGCCAGCAGCAAAGAGCCTAGCTCTGACAATGAGCAGTTCTTC. The gene calls are TRBV7-3 and TRBJ2-1; perhaps TRBD2 as D (5 bases). V gave up 5 bases and J gave up 5 bases, with 16 bases separating them. In germline, CDR1 is SGHTA, CDR2 FQGTGA. This CDR3 has 15 amino acids.

This clonotype was counted many times. The chain combines TRBV6-5 with TRBJ2-2; D not certain. Germline assignment: CDR1 MNHEY and CDR2 SVGAGI. The CDR3 is 14 residues long. V was cut by 2 bases and J by 5 bases, with 9 bases left in between. CDR3 region: CASSYAQWTGELFF. DNA for the CDR3: TGTGCCAGCAGTTACGCCCAATGGACCGGGGAGCTGTTTTTT.

This clonotype was found many times. This chain links TRBV29-1 with TRBJ2-7, with D possibly matching TRBD2 (7 bases). This CDR3 contains 11 residues. Germline V gene lookup returns CDR1 SQVTM and CDR2 ANQGSEA. V lost 4 bases and J lost 6, with 10 bases in between. The DNA of the CDR3 is TGCAGCGTTGTAAGGGGGGGCGAGCAGTACTTC. Translating it yields CSVVRGGEQYF.

Note on this clonotype: A read error may produce the germline difference seen at one junction end. The rearrangement joins TRBV20-1 to TRBJ1-5; 10 bases map to TRBD1. The germline V gene has CDR1 DFQATT and CDR2 SNEGSKA (reference sequence). The CDR3 sequence is 18 residues long. In DNA, the CDR3 is TGCAGTGCTAGTGTTCCGGGACAGGGGACCGAGAGCAATCAGCCCCGGCATTTT. Its protein is CSASVPGQGTESNQPRHF.

This clonotype was detected ten times or more. This CDR3 is CASKGGGTEAFF. In nucleotides, the CDR3 is TGTGCCAGCAAAGGGGGGGGCACTGAAGCTTTCTTT. The rearrangement joins TRBV2 to TRBJ1-1; D is perhaps TRBD1 (6 bases). CDR1 is SNHLY and CDR2 is FYNNEI in the germline V gene. V was shortened by 7 bases and J by 4 bases, with 10 bases between the two germline ends. This CDR3 spans 12 amino acids.

This clonotype showed up many times. The V call is TRBV5-1, the J call TRBJ2-7, with 7 bases identical to TRBD2. V lost 0 bases, J lost 3 bases, and 6 bases stayed unmatched. Germline CDR1 SGHRS, CDR2 YFSETQ. The CDR3 loop spans 15 amino acids. CDR3 coding DNA: TGCGCCAGCAGCTTGGGGGGAGCGGGATTCTACGAGCAGTACTTC. Its translation: CASSLGGAGFYEQYF.

The sample holds a few counts of this clonotype. Just one base apart from a much larger clone, this may be a read error. The chain combines TRBV28 with TRBJ1-6, with unresolved D. CDR1 is MDHEN and CDR2 is SYDVKM in the germline V gene. There are 16 residues in the CDR3. CDR3 nucleotides: TGTGTCAGCAGTTTATCCCGGGCAGCCTATAATTCACCCCTCCACTTT. It specifies CVSSLSRAAYNSPLHF. Full variable domain (missing parts from reference TRBV28 and TRBJ1-6): DVKVTQSSRYLVKRTGEKVFLECVQDMDHENMFWYRQDPGLGLRLIYFSYDVKMKEKGDIPEGYSVSREKKERFSLILESASTNQTSMYLCVSSLSRAAYNSPLHFGNGTRLTVT.

Remarks on this clonotype: One base away lies a much larger clone, so this may be a sequencing read error. The chain joins TRBV28 to TRBJ1-1; D ambiguous. This CDR3 comprises 11 residues. The V gene's germline CDR1 is MDHEN and CDR2 SYDVKM. V lost 3 bases, J lost 10 bases, and 9 bases lay in between. CDR3 in amino acids: CASSLMGVAFF. The CDR3 region has the DNA TGTGCCAGCAGTTTGATGGGTGTAGCTTTCTTT.

The V call is TRBV4-1, the J call TRBJ2-5; 9 nucleotides match TRBD2. Near its end, the DNA agrees better with TRBJ2-7, so the J call may be wrong. Germline CDR1 reads MGHRA; CDR2 reads YSYEKL. This CDR3 is 15 amino acids long. CDR3: CASSRTLAGPYEQYF. DNA for the CDR3: TGCGCCAGCAGCCGAACTCTAGCGGGACCCTACGAGCAGTACTTC.

At least ten counts were recorded for this clonotype. The chain combines TRBV5-1 with TRBJ2-7; 16 bases are a match to TRBD2. J was trimmed by 0 bases and V by 4 bases; bases with no gene match: 7. The CDR3 runs 18 residues. CDR1 is SGHRS, CDR2 YFSETQ, per germline. CDR3 loop: CASSQGLAGGPTSYEQYF. CDR3 DNA: TGCGCCAGCAGCCAGGGACTAGCGGGAGGGCCGACCTCCTACGAGCAGTACTTC.

Written as DNA, the CDR3 is TGCGCCAGCAGCCGGTCTACAGTACAGGGTGGCTACACCTTC. Residues: CASSRSTVQGGYTF. V is TRBV5-1 and J is TRBJ1-2; weak D call: TRBD1 (6 bases). V was pared by 4 bases and J by 7 bases, with 17 bases between. The CDR3 extends over 14 amino acids. Per germline, CDR1 SGHRS and CDR2 YFSETQ.

This chain links TRBV20-1 with TRBJ2-2, with D perhaps being TRBD1 or TRBD2 (5 bases each). Germline loops: CDR1 DFQATT, CDR2 SNEGSKA (reference sequence). Trimming stripped 3 bases from V and 5 bases from J, with 13 bases between. The CDR3 covers 14 residues. In DNA, the CDR3 is TGCAGTGCTAGCAGGGTTGGAGGTACCGGGGAGCTGTTTTTT. It specifies CSASRVGGTGELFF.

This sequence joins TRBV5-1 and TRBJ1-2; D is unclear. Trimming shortened V by 4 bases and J by 0 bases, and 19 bases separated the two germline ends. The CDR3 is made up of 17 amino acids. Germline values: CDR1 SGHRS, CDR2 YFSETQ. CDR3: CASSSLEAGRPNYGYTF. The CDR3 DNA reads TGCGCCAGCAGCAGCTTGGAGGCAGGCCGACCTAACTATGGCTACACCTTC.

There are many counts of this clonotype. The chain is built from TRBV20-1 and TRBJ1-5, with 7 bases lining up with TRBD1. V was pared by 6 bases and J by 0 bases, with 2 bases of the junction left unmatched. In germline, CDR1 is DFQATT, CDR2 SNEGSKA (reference sequence). The CDR3 is made up of 13 amino acids. As DNA, the CDR3 is TGCAGTGCAGGGGGCTATAGCAATCAGCCCCAGCATTTT. Its protein is CSAGGYSNQPQHF.